Sequencing of this T cell receptor beta chain was carried out in a study of human T cells and chemical hapten exposure. The CDR3 loop spans 13 amino acids. Trimming took 4 bases from V and 11 from J, leaving 15 bases between them. Time point: patch test 3, about 24 weeks after DPC sensitization. Treatment given: therapeutic diphenylcyclopropenone sensitization with weekly scalp DPC. This clonotype was counted a few times. As yet, its antigen is unknown. TCRdb redid the calling of the RACE reads with MiXCR, one entry per CDR3 protein. This table has roughly 53,000 distinct CDR3 sequences, approximately 9.9% appearing once. The study, taken as a whole, reports: There were significantly more large CDR3 similarity clusters among expanded TCRs than among controls.

The source material was whole blood, sampled in connection with sensitization to the hapten diphenylcyclopropenone (DPC). This TCR came from a woman in her 40s with alopecia areata. Some clones in this sample may be carry-over from other donors' samples. The chain recombines TRBV12-3 or TRBV12-4 with TRBJ2-1; D unclear. CDR3 DNA sequence: TGTGCCAGCAGTTCTGGAACCCCTGAAAAGCAGTTCTTC. It encodes CASSSGTPEKQFF.